The 26 T cell receptor beta chains below come from one sample, sequenced in a study of post-analysis software for immune sequencing data. Study results and caveats: TRBV segments more frequent in patients than in controls numbered several and included TRBV5-6, TRBV5-1 and TRBV20-1.

Tagging with unique molecular identifiers was a feature of the TCR beta cDNA libraries. Via MiXCR, TCRdb re-called the PCR reads, giving one row per CDR3 protein. Here the sample spans roughly 540,000 distinct CDR3 sequences, 30% to 40% being singletons. No antigen has been identified for these receptors. Sequenced: blood. These receptors were obtained from a girl under 18 with multiple sclerosis.

This clonotype showed up just a few times. This chain joins TRBV5-1 and TRBJ2-1; D is possibly TRBD1 (6 bases). Germline CDR1 and CDR2: SGHRS and YFSETQ. The CDR3 spans 13 residues. Trimming removed 0 bases from V and 9 bases from J, with 10 bases in between. CDR3 nucleotide sequence: TGCGCCAGCAGCTTGGACCCGACAGGTGAGCAGTTCTTC. Its protein is CASSLDPTGEQFF.

V gene TRBV3-1 combines with J gene TRBJ2-3; D not certain. The ends were cut back, 2 bases at V and 2 bases at J, with 20 bases in the middle. The CDR3 has 18 residues. Germline assignment: CDR1 LGHDT and CDR2 YNNKEL (reference sequence). The CDR3 loop reads CASSQSLEYREDTDTQYF. CDR3 in DNA: TGTGCCAGCAGCCAATCTCTGGAGTATCGAGAGGACACAGATACGCAGTATTTT.

The CDR3 coding sequence is TGTGCCAGCAGCCAACAGGGTACCATGAACACTGAAGCTTTCTTT. This translates into CASSQQGTMNTEAFF. The gene calls are TRBV3-1 and TRBJ1-1; D may be TRBD1 (5 bases). The CDR3 length is 15 residues. Germline CDR1 LGHDT, CDR2 YNNKEL (reference sequence). Trimming took 2 bases from V and 0 from J, leaving 10 bases between them. Looking up the rest from reference TRBV3-1 and TRBJ1-1 gives the full variable domain: DTAVSQTPKYLVTQMGNDKSIKCEQNLGHDTMYWYKQDSKKFLKIMFSYNNKELIINETVPNRFSPKSPDKAHLNLHINSLELGDSAVYFCASSQQGTMNTEAFFGQGTRLTVV.

The genes are TRBV11-2 and TRBJ1-4; D remains ambiguous. Germline V gene sequence: CDR1 SGHAT, CDR2 FQNNGV. Trimming pared 4 bases from V and 7 bases from J, leaving 19 bases between. There are 16 residues in the CDR3. In nucleotides, the CDR3 is TGTGCCAGCAGCTCTGGTGCGCGGGAAGGCGCTGAAAAACTGTTTTTT. Its translation: CASSSGAREGAEKLFF.

This clonotype was seen repeatedly, ten times or more. Mismatch with germline at one junction end may stem from a read error. V and J are TRBV4-1 and TRBJ2-3; D unclear. The CDR3 runs 13 residues. Per the germline V gene, CDR1 is MGHRA and CDR2 is YSYEKL. CDR3 in DNA: TGTGCCAGCAGCCAGGACGGCACAGATACGCAGTATTTT. This encodes CASSQDGTDTQYF.

The genes are TRBV7-9 and TRBJ1-5, with D perhaps TRBD1 (5 bases). This CDR3 region has 14 residues. V was pared by 8 bases and J by 1 base, with 12 bases between. Germline V gives CDR1 SEHNR, CDR2 FQNEAQ (reference sequence). The CDR3 DNA reads TGTGCCAGCGCGGGGGGAACAAGCAATCAGCCCCAGCATTTT. It translates to CASAGGTSNQPQHF.

This clonotype turned up a few times. This chain uses TRBV6-1 with TRBJ2-7; D gene ambiguous. The V and J ends lost 5 bases and 5 bases respectively, with 25 bases between them. The CDR3 spans 17 residues. Germline loops: CDR1 MNHNS, CDR2 SASEGT. CDR3 in DNA: TGTGCCAGCAGTAAAACCCTCTATTCATCCGGGTGGGACGAGCAGTACTTC. Translation: CASSKTLYSSGWDEQYF.

This clonotype has more than one count but fewer than ten. The rearrangement joins TRBV4-1 to TRBJ2-1; D is undetermined. The CDR3 covers 13 residues. The V end lost 1 base, the J end lost 3 bases, and 4 bases lay between the germline ends. The germline CDR1 and CDR2 sequences are MGHRA and YSYEKL. CDR3 sequence (DNA): TGCGCCAGCAGCCAAGGGGTCTACAATGAGCAGTTCTTC. This sequence encodes CASSQGVYNEQFF.

CDR3 sequence reads: CASSHGTLLGEQYF. The CDR3 DNA is TGTGCCAGCAGCCACGGGACACTCTTAGGCGAGCAGTACTTC. The chain couples TRBV16 to TRBJ2-4, with D tentatively TRBD1 (6 bases). The last part of the DNA fits TRBJ2-7 better; the J call may be wrong. This CDR3 region has 14 residues. Germline V gene lookup returns CDR1 KGHSY and CDR2 FQNENV.

The V call is TRBV6-5, the J call TRBJ2-3; 11 bases agree with TRBD1. The germline CDR1 and CDR2 sequences are MNHEY and SVGAGI. The J segment lost 7 bases and the V segment lost 6 bases, leaving 12 bases of the junction unmatched. This CDR3 is 16 amino acids long. In nucleotides, the CDR3 is TGTGCCAGCAGGGCCGGTGGACAGGGGGCTGTAAATACGCAGTATTTT. Translation: CASRAGGQGAVNTQYF.

There are a few counts of this clonotype. The chain combines TRBV10-3 with TRBJ2-7, with D possibly TRBD1 on 5 matching bases. The DNA end lines up better with TRBJ2-5; the J call may be wrong. Germline loops: CDR1 ENHRY, CDR2 SYGVKD. The length of the CDR3 is 12 residues. This CDR3 is CAISAGKETQYF. For the CDR3, the DNA is TGTGCCATCAGTGCAGGGAAAGAGACCCAGTACTTC.

This clonotype has a handful of counts. This chain connects TRBV7-9 to TRBJ1-2; no reliable D call. The CDR3 extends over 15 amino acids. Per germline, CDR1 SEHNR and CDR2 FQNEAQ (reference sequence). The V and J ends lost 1 base and 6 bases respectively, with 15 bases between them. The CDR3 nucleotides read TGTGCCAGCAGCTTAGTACGGACTGACTTAGATGGCTACACCTTC. This sequence encodes CASSLVRTDLDGYTF.

This clonotype was picked up many times. The J gene is TRBJ2-5, the V gene TRBV6-6, with D possibly being TRBD1 (6 bases). Trimming stripped 1 base from V and 5 bases from J, with 14 bases between. The CDR3 has 15 residues. Germline lookup yields CDR1 MNHNY and CDR2 SVGAGI (reference sequence). The CDR3 spells CASSYFNRDGETQYF. CDR3 bases: TGTGCCAGCAGTTACTTCAACAGGGATGGCGAGACCCAGTACTTC.

The chain has TRBV3-1 and TRBJ2-7; 7 nucleotides agree with TRBD1. The J segment lost 3 bases and the V segment lost 1 base, leaving 6 bases of the junction unmatched. This CDR3 is 15 amino acids long. Germline V gene data show CDR1 as LGHDT and CDR2 as YNNKEL (reference sequence). For the CDR3, the DNA is TGTGCCAGCAGCCAAGTCACAGGGGTGGGCTACGAGCAGTACTTC. Protein sequence: CASSQVTGVGYEQYF.

The genes are TRBV20-1 and TRBJ1-2, with D unclear. The V gene lost 0 bases and the J gene lost 1 base, with 12 bases spanning the gap. The CDR3 spans 15 residues. Per the germline V gene, CDR1 is DFQATT and CDR2 is SNEGSKA (reference sequence). Written as DNA, the CDR3 is TGCAGTGCTAGAGATTCAATAGGAAATAACTATGGCTACACCTTC. Protein: CSARDSIGNNYGYTF.

This chain links TRBV9 with TRBJ2-1, with 10 bases identical to TRBD2. The V gene's germline CDR1 is SGDLS and CDR2 YYNGEE. This CDR3 comprises 16 residues. With V trimmed by 2 bases and J by 10 bases, 12 bases remained unmatched. The CDR3 loop is CASSVSGGAWDREQFF. The CDR3 DNA sequence: TGTGCCAGCAGCGTGAGCGGGGGGGCTTGGGACAGGGAGCAGTTCTTC.

The genes are TRBV29-1 and TRBJ2-1; D perhaps matches TRBD2 (6 bases). CDR1 is SQVTM, CDR2 ANQGSEA, per germline. The V end was cut by 7 bases, the J end by 10 bases, with 17 bases between. The CDR3 runs to 12 residues. The CDR3 DNA reads TGCAGCGCCGAATCTAGCGCCACGGAGCAGTTCTTC. It translates to CSAESSATEQFF.

This clonotype was observed a few times. V gene TRBV5-1 combines with J gene TRBJ2-2; the D is unclear. In germline, CDR1 is SGHRS, CDR2 YFSETQ. The germline V and J ends were trimmed by 0 bases and 4 bases, with 10 bases remaining between them. CDR3 length equals 15 residues. This chain's CDR3 is CASSLGWSSTGELFF. DNA of the CDR3: TGCGCCAGCAGCTTGGGCTGGTCGAGCACCGGGGAGCTGTTTTTT.

This clonotype was seen only a few times. V and J are TRBV6-4 and TRBJ2-1, with 14 positions matching TRBD2. Losses at the gene ends were 2 bases for V and 6 bases for J; bases not matched to a gene: 6. The CDR3 contains 17 residues. Germline loops: CDR1 MRHNA, CDR2 SNTAGT. CDR3 protein: CASSDRRLAGGPNEQFF. DNA for the CDR3: TGTGCCAGCAGTGACCGTAGACTAGCGGGGGGGCCCAATGAGCAGTTCTTC.

This clonotype was recorded at least ten times. This rearrangement joins TRBV20-1 to TRBJ2-7; tentatively, D is TRBD1 (6 bases). The CDR3 contains 15 residues. CDR1 and CDR2 (germline): DFQATT, SNEGSKA (reference sequence). With 0 bases removed from V and 1 base from J, the gap between germline ends came to 13 bases. CDR3 sequence: CSAREVAGVSYEQYF. CDR3 nucleotide sequence: TGCAGTGCTAGAGAGGTAGCAGGGGTTTCCTACGAGCAGTACTTC.

For this clonotype: The junction departs from germline at one end; a sequencing error may be responsible. The V and J genes are TRBV9 and TRBJ2-7, with a weak D call TRBD1 (6 bases). This CDR3 is 13 amino acids long. Germline CDR1 and CDR2: SGDLS and YYNGEE. The CDR3 reads CAGSATGNYEQYF. DNA for the CDR3: TGTGCCGGCAGCGCGACAGGAAACTACGAGCAGTACTTC.

A few counts support this clonotype. This chain connects TRBV10-3 to TRBJ2-2; 12 positions agree with TRBD2. Germline V gene data show CDR1 as ENHRY and CDR2 as SYGVKD. The ends lost 10 bases at V and 5 bases at J; junction bases unmatched: 8. The CDR3 is 15 amino acids. The CDR3, as DNA: TGTGCCACCAAAGCGACTAGCGGGGGTACCGGGGAGCTGTTTTTT. Residues: CATKATSGGTGELFF.

This rearrangement joins TRBV2 to TRBJ2-7; 7 bases line up with TRBD2. The CDR3 has 13 residues. Trimming removed 8 bases from V and 0 bases from J; junction bases left unmatched: 4. The germline CDR1 and CDR2 sequences are SNHLY and FYNNEI. CDR3 region: CASGGVDSYEQYF. The CDR3 DNA is TGTGCCAGCGGGGGGGTCGACTCCTACGAGCAGTACTTC.

This clonotype has just a few counts. The V and J genes are TRBV19 and TRBJ1-5; D is unresolved. Trimming removed 9 bases from V and 2 bases from J, with 11 bases in between. CDR3 length: 13 residues. Looked up from germline, CDR1 is LNHDA and CDR2 is SQIVND (reference sequence). CDR3 coding DNA: TGTGCCAGCAATAACAGAGGCAATCAGCCCCAGCATTTT. Amino acid sequence: CASNNRGNQPQHF.

This clonotype occurred a few times. The chain couples TRBV10-2 to TRBJ1-2; D possibly corresponds to TRBD1 (6 bases). Germline CDR1 reads WSHSY; CDR2 reads SAAADI. This CDR3 region has 15 residues. The ends were cut back, 0 bases at V and 4 bases at J, with 12 bases in the middle. CDR3 amino acids: CASSESLGGFYGYTF. CDR3 nucleotide sequence: TGCGCCAGCAGTGAGTCGTTAGGGGGATTCTATGGCTACACCTTC.

This clonotype came up a few times. The genes are TRBV15 and TRBJ2-1; D perhaps matches TRBD2 (5 bases). This CDR3 contains 14 residues. The ends were cut back, 0 bases at V and 5 bases at J, with 8 bases in the middle. The germline V gene encodes CDR1 LNHNV and CDR2 YYDKDF (reference sequence). In nucleotides, the CDR3 is TGTGCCACCAGCAGAGACGGGATGGACAATGAGCAGTTCTTC. Translation gives CATSRDGMDNEQFF.